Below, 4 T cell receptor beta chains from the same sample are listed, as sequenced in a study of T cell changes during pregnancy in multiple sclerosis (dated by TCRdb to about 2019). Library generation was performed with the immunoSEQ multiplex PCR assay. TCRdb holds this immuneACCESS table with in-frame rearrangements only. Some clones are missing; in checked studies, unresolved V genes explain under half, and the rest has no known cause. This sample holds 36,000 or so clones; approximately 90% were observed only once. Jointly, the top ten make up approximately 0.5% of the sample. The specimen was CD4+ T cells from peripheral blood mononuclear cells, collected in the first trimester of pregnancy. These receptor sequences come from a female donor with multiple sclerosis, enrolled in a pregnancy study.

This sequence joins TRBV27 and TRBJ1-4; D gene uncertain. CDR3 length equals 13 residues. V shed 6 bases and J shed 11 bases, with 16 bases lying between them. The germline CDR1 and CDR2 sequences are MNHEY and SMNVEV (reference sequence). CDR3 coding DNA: TGTGCCAGCAGGGCGGCGGGCGCCGAGAAACTGTTTTTT. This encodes CASRAAGAEKLFF.

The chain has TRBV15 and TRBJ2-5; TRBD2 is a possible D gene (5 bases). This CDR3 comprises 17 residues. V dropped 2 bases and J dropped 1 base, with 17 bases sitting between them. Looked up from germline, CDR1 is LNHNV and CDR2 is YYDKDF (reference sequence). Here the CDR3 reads CATSRPRVRDLQETQYF. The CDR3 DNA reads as TGTGCCACCAGCAGACCTCGGGTGAGGGATCTCCAAGAGACCCAGTACTTC.

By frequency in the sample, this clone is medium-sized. As DNA, the CDR3 is TGTGCCAGCAGCCAGAGCGGGAACACTGAAGCTTTCTTT. It specifies CASSQSGNTEAFF. The chain uses TRBV7-2 and TRBJ1-1, with unresolved D. This CDR3 is built from 13 residues. The V gene's germline CDR1 is SGHTA and CDR2 FQGNSA. V was pared by 5 bases and J by 1 base, with 8 bases between.

The CDR3 region has the DNA TGTGCCAGTAGTGGAATGCGAGGGGGCGGCAATCAGCCCCAGCATTTT. This sequence encodes CASSGMRGGGNQPQHF. The J gene is TRBJ1-5, the V gene TRBV19, with 7 bases aligning to TRBD1. J lost 2 bases, V lost 5 bases, and 9 bases had no gene match. Germline values: CDR1 LNHDA, CDR2 SQIVND (reference sequence). The CDR3 length is 16 residues.